The 8 T cell receptor beta chains below were found in one sample sequenced in a study of identifying expanded T cells in peripheral blood. Produced via immunoSEQ multiplex PCR; TCRdb's table is partial and in-frame only. The data contain 81,000 or so clones, 84% of them seen just once; the ten biggest clones take up about 19%. Sequences were obtained from blood. The source is a person aged 18 to 75 in good health.

The J gene is TRBJ2-7, the V gene TRBV29-1; possible D gene TRBD2, 5 bases. The CDR3 has 12 residues. V shed 0 bases and J shed 6 bases, with 9 bases lying between them. In germline, CDR1 is SQVTM, CDR2 ANQGSEA. The CDR3 nucleotides read TGCAGCGTTGAAGAGGGAGCGGCCGAGCAGTACTTC. Residues: CSVEEGAAEQYF.

The CDR3 sequence: CASSGLASVSEQFF. CDR3 coding DNA: TGTGCCAGCAGCGGACTAGCGTCAGTCAGTGAGCAGTTCTTC. V is TRBV2 and J is TRBJ2-1, with 9 nucleotides matching TRBD2. Germline CDR1 and CDR2: SNHLY and FYNNEI. Trimming removed 6 bases from V and 9 bases from J; junction bases left unmatched: 9. The CDR3 is made up of 14 amino acids.

The chain employs TRBV28 and TRBJ2-7; 9 positions match TRBD2. Per the germline V gene, CDR1 is MDHEN and CDR2 is SYDVKM. This CDR3 contains 17 residues. J was trimmed by 3 bases and V by 5 bases; bases with no gene match: 14. The CDR3 DNA reads as TGTGCCAGCAGTCTACTTTCTTTTGGAGCGGGAGGCTACGAGCAGTACTTC. Its translation: CASSLLSFGAGGYEQYF.

The chain combines TRBV27 with TRBJ2-7, with 10 bases identical to TRBD2. This CDR3 is 13 amino acids long. Trimming cost V 5 bases and J 7 bases; bases outside gene matches: 5. From germline, CDR1 is MNHEY and CDR2 SMNVEV (reference sequence). The CDR3: CASSRGLAWEQYF. The CDR3 coding sequence is TGTGCCAGCAGTCGGGGACTAGCGTGGGAGCAGTACTTC.

This clone was counted a single time. V is TRBV6-6 and J is TRBJ1-2; D perhaps matches TRBD1 (5 bases). Trimming pared 2 bases from V and 6 bases from J, leaving 13 bases between. Germline CDR1 reads MNHNY; CDR2 reads SVGAGI (reference sequence). The CDR3 extends over 14 amino acids. CDR3 region: CASSYRDPQDGYTF. CDR3 coding DNA: TGTGCCAGCAGTTACAGGGACCCACAGGATGGCTACACCTTC.

This clone was seen just once. The chain uses TRBV13 and TRBJ2-1; D gene ambiguous. Germline V CDR1 and CDR2: PRHDT, FYEKMQ (reference sequence). The CDR3 contains 15 residues. Trimming took off 2 bases at V and 8 bases at J, with 16 bases between the two ends. The CDR3 DNA reads TGTGCCAGCAGCTTAAGTCGACTCCCGATGGATGAGCAGTTCTTC. This sequence encodes CASSLSRLPMDEQFF.

The genes are TRBV6-5 and TRBJ2-7; D is unclear. Between the trimmed V and J ends, which lost 8 bases and 2 bases, there was a span of 7 bases. Germline assignment: CDR1 MNHEY and CDR2 SVGAGI. The CDR3 loop spans 11 amino acids. CDR3 in amino acids: CASHDTYEQYF. The CDR3 bases are TGTGCCAGCCATGATACCTACGAGCAGTACTTC.

This chain joins TRBV10-3 and TRBJ2-7; D unclear. Germline V CDR1 and CDR2: ENHRY, SYGVKD. This CDR3 is 14 amino acids long. The V end was cut by 0 bases, the J end by 4 bases, with 10 bases between. The CDR3 sequence is CAISESFNQYEQYF. CDR3 coding DNA: TGTGCCATCAGTGAGTCTTTCAACCAATACGAGCAGTACTTC.